These 21 T cell receptor beta chains originate from one sample sequenced in a study of shared clonotypes between healthy human individuals. Some clones are missing from TCRdb's copy, which holds only in-frame ones; the method was immunoSEQ multiplex PCR. The table lists over 2 million clones, around 92% of them singletons, with 0.37% in the top ten. The specimen sequenced was naive CD4+ T cells from PBMCs. The subset here: CD45RA+ positively selected. These TCRs come from a man aged 18 to 30 in good health. Some clones in this sample may be carry-over from other donors' samples.

The V and J genes are TRBV23-1 and TRBJ1-5; D remains unclear. TRBV23-1 falls under the ORF class, with uncertain function. The CDR3 spans 20 residues. The V and J ends lost 3 bases and 0 bases respectively, with 24 bases between them. In DNA, the CDR3 is TGCGCCAGCAGTCACAACCCAGGAGAACTCCTAAGTTATAGCAATCAGCCCCAGCATTTT. Its protein product is CASSHNPGELLSYSNQPQHF.

The chain combines TRBV28 with TRBJ1-5; D is possibly TRBD1 (6 bases). The V end was cut by 7 bases, the J end by 10 bases, with 11 bases between. Germline-derived CDR1 and CDR2 are MDHEN and SYDVKM. The CDR3 consists of 11 residues. CDR3 loop: CASKGGFPQHF. The CDR3 coding sequence is TGTGCCAGCAAGGGGGGGTTCCCCCAGCATTTT.

J is TRBJ2-7 and V is TRBV28; D is possibly TRBD1 or TRBD2 (7 bases each). Trimming took off 4 bases at V and 0 bases at J, with 13 bases between the two ends. CDR3 length equals 15 residues. Germline V lookup: CDR1 MDHEN, CDR2 SYDVKM. CDR3 DNA sequence: TGTGCCAGCAGTTCCCCCAGGGGGGGCTCCTACGAGCAGTACTTC. This sequence encodes CASSSPRGGSYEQYF.

This clone was observed a few times. The gene calls are TRBV7-2 and TRBJ1-5; D gene unclear. The germline gives CDR1 SGHTA, CDR2 FQGNSA. Trimming left V 4 bases short and J 5 bases short, with 6 bases between. CDR3 size: 12 residues. The DNA for the CDR3 is TGTGCCAGCAGCTCCCTACATCAGCCCCAGCATTTT. Protein product: CASSSLHQPQHF.

V is TRBV4-3 and J is TRBJ1-4; tentatively, D is TRBD1 (5 bases). The CDR3 is 16 residues long. Germline assignment: CDR1 LGHNA and CDR2 YSLEER. The ends were cut back, 4 bases at V and 7 bases at J, with 19 bases in the middle. The DNA for the CDR3 is TGCGCCAGCAGCCGAGGAAGGGGCACGTTAGGTGAAAAACTGTTTTTT. As protein: CASSRGRGTLGEKLFF.

This chain connects TRBV10-1 to TRBJ2-1; 11 bases align to TRBD2. From germline, CDR1 is WNHNN and CDR2 SYGVQD (reference sequence). With V trimmed by 6 bases and J by 1 base, 11 bases remained unmatched. The CDR3 runs 18 residues. The CDR3 DNA follows: TGCGCCAGCAGCGCGACTAGCGGGAAGCTTTCGTCCTACAATGAGCAGTTCTTC. It encodes CASSATSGKLSSYNEQFF.

The V and J genes are TRBV4-2 and TRBJ1-1, with 11 nucleotides matching TRBD1. The germline V gene encodes CDR1 LGHNA and CDR2 YNFKEQ. The CDR3 extends over 15 amino acids. V was pared by 5 bases and J by 5 bases, with 7 bases of the junction left unmatched. The CDR3 region has the DNA TGTGCCAGCAGCACAGGACAGGGGGCGCGGACTGAAGCTTTCTTT. Translating it yields CASSTGQGARTEAFF.

This CDR3 is CASTPRRGTVSFYTF. CDR3 coding DNA: TGTGCCAGCACTCCGCGGCGGGGCACCGTTTCCTTCTACACCTTC. This rearrangement joins TRBV6-5 to TRBJ1-2; tentatively, D is TRBD1 (5 bases). Germline V gene lookup returns CDR1 MNHEY and CDR2 SVGAGI. The CDR3 is 15 amino acids. V lost 7 bases to trimming and J lost 10 bases, with 25 bases between them.

The sample holds one count of this clone. The CDR3, as DNA: TGCGCCAGCAGCCCGAACAATGAGCAGTTCTTC. Amino acid sequence: CASSPNNEQFF. The rearrangement uses TRBV5-1 and TRBJ2-1, with unresolved D. The CDR3 runs to 11 residues. V was trimmed by 4 bases and J by 5 bases, leaving 4 bases between them. Germline V CDR1 and CDR2: SGHRS, YFSETQ.

The chain couples TRBV7-9 to TRBJ1-5; D call uncertain. Trimming took off 1 base at V and 0 bases at J, with 10 bases between the two ends. This CDR3 has 16 amino acids. Germline lookup yields CDR1 SEHNR and CDR2 FQNEAQ (reference sequence). The DNA for the CDR3 is TGTGCCAGCAGCTTAGTAAGCCAGGTTAGCAATCAGCCCCAGCATTTT. It yields the protein CASSLVSQVSNQPQHF.

Concerning this clone: Other nucleotide sequences from this sample produce the same CDR3. The chain carries TRBV28 and TRBJ2-3; 7 nucleotides align to TRBD2. V trimming: 2 bases; J trimming: 6 bases; junction bases outside the gene matches: 5. The germline V gene has CDR1 MDHEN and CDR2 SYDVKM. The CDR3 totals 14 residues. The CDR3 loop reads CASSLAGASDTQYF. Written as DNA, the CDR3 is TGTGCCAGCAGTTTAGCGGGAGCATCGGATACGCAGTATTTT.

This chain uses TRBV7-9 with TRBJ2-1; 8 bases are a match to TRBD1. The CDR3 is 14 residues long. Unmatched junction bases numbered 2, after V lost 2 bases and J lost 5 bases. Germline V gene lookup returns CDR1 SEHNR and CDR2 FQNEAQ (reference sequence). This chain's CDR3 is CASSLQGANNEQFF. The CDR3 nucleotides are TGTGCCAGCAGCTTACAGGGGGCTAACAATGAGCAGTTCTTC.

V gene TRBV5-1 combines with J gene TRBJ2-3; 10 positions match TRBD2. CDR3 length: 13 amino acids. The junction had 5 bases not matched to a gene; V was cut back by 7 bases and J by 6 bases. Per the germline V gene, CDR1 is SGHRS and CDR2 is YFSETQ. This CDR3 is CASSLAGDDTQYF. DNA for the CDR3: TGCGCCAGCTCCCTAGCGGGAGACGATACGCAGTATTTT.

This clone was counted only a few times. The J gene is TRBJ1-2, the V gene TRBV27; 11 bases fit TRBD1. The V gene's germline CDR1 is MNHEY and CDR2 SMNVEV (reference sequence). The junction had 8 bases not matched to a gene; V was cut back by 5 bases and J by 9 bases. The CDR3 covers 14 residues. The CDR3 nucleotides read TGTGCCAGCAGTCCCACCCGGGACAGGGGGAGCTACACCTTC. Amino acids: CASSPTRDRGSYTF.

As concerns this clone: At one end, the junction sequence differs from germline, possibly due to a read error. Additional DNA sequences in this sample encode the identical CDR3. The rearrangement links TRBV7-9 to TRBJ2-2, with D possibly matching TRBD2 (5 bases). Germline V gives CDR1 SEHNR, CDR2 FQNEAQ (reference sequence). The CDR3 totals 13 residues. CDR3 residues: CASSLAGTGELFF. DNA for the CDR3: TGTGCCAGCAGCTTGGCCGGAACTGGGGAGTTGTTTTTT.

This rearrangement joins TRBV5-6 to TRBJ2-1, with D possibly matching TRBD2 (6 bases). The CDR3 runs to 15 residues. Germline CDR1 SGHDT, CDR2 YYEEEE. V was pared by 0 bases and J by 2 bases, with 9 bases between. In DNA form, the CDR3 reads TGTGCCAGCAGCTTGGCGGGAGCGACCTACAATGAGCAGTTCTTC. As protein: CASSLAGATYNEQFF.

The chain employs TRBV7-2 and TRBJ1-1; perhaps TRBD1 as D (5 bases). From germline, CDR1 is SGHTA and CDR2 FQGNSA. V lost 3 bases to trimming and J lost 8 bases, with 19 bases between them. The CDR3 consists of 15 residues. CDR3 DNA: TGTGCCAGCAGCTTGACGCAGGTAGGGGATGTAGAAGCTTTCTTT. Translation: CASSLTQVGDVEAFF.

A note on this clone: Other DNA sequences within the sample encode an identical CDR3. The rearrangement uses TRBV18 and TRBJ1-4; no clear D. CDR3 length: 15 residues. CDR1 and CDR2 (germline): KGHSH, LQKENI. V was pared by 2 bases and J by 0 bases, with 7 bases between. The CDR3 DNA sequence: TGTGCCAGCTCACCAGGGCAGGCAACTAATGAAAAACTGTTTTTT. Translated, it gives CASSPGQATNEKLFF.

CDR3: CASSQGRGRPLDEQYF. CDR3 bases: TGCGCCAGCAGCCAAGGTAGGGGGCGGCCCCTTGACGAGCAGTACTTC. This chain uses TRBV4-3 with TRBJ2-7, with 7 positions matching TRBD1. The CDR3 totals 16 residues. The V and J ends lost 1 base and 5 bases, in that order; junction bases with no gene match: 11. Germline-derived CDR1 and CDR2 are LGHNA and YSLEER.

V gene TRBV11-3 combines with J gene TRBJ2-3; D assignment may be TRBD1 or TRBD2 (5 bases each). This CDR3 comprises 13 residues. The V gene lost 4 bases and the J gene lost 8 bases, with 13 bases spanning the gap. Germline CDR1 is SGHNT and CDR2 is YENEEA. This CDR3 is CASSSEGSGTQYF. Here the CDR3 DNA reads TGTGCCAGCAGCTCCGAGGGGTCCGGTACGCAGTATTTT.

The chain is built from TRBV28 and TRBJ1-2; D gene unclear. V lost 7 bases, J lost 4 bases, and 7 bases lay in between. The CDR3 is 11 residues long. Germline V gene data show CDR1 as MDHEN and CDR2 as SYDVKM. The CDR3 DNA sequence: TGTGCCAGCACAGAAAGCTATGGCTACACCTTC. Amino acids: CASTESYGYTF.